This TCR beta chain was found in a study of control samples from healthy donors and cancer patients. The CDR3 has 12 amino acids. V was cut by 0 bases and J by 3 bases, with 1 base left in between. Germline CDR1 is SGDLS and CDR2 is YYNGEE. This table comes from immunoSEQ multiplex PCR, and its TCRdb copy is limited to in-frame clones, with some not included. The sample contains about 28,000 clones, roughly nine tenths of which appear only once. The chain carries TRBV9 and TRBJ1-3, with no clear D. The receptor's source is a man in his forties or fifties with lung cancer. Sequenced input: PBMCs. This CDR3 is CASSVGGNTIYF. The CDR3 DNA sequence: TGTGCCAGCAGCGTAGGTGGAAACACCATATATTTT.